This TCR beta chain was sequenced in a study of cytomegalovirus exposure and HLA in healthy donors. Researchers ran the PCR with 60 Vbeta and 13 Jbeta primers. Data came from immunoSEQ multiplex PCR; TCRdb stores just in-frame clones and leaves some out. The sample includes 130,000 or so clones, around 8.5% of them seen just once. V shed 0 bases and J shed 0 bases, with 12 bases lying between them. The CDR3 covers 17 residues. Germline CDR1 is ENHRY and CDR2 is SYGVKD. Study results and limitations: The authors enumerated over 150 TCR beta chains as linked to cytomegalovirus.

The sample holds a few counts of this clone. The antigen is unknown. This sequence joins TRBV10-3 and TRBJ1-5; no clear D. The sample comprised PBMCs. The source of this sequence is a man in his forties in good health and CMV-seronegative. CDR3 region: CAISESRGFLSNQPQHF. The CDR3 DNA follows: TGTGCCATCAGTGAGTCGAGAGGGTTCCTTAGCAATCAGCCCCAGCATTTT.